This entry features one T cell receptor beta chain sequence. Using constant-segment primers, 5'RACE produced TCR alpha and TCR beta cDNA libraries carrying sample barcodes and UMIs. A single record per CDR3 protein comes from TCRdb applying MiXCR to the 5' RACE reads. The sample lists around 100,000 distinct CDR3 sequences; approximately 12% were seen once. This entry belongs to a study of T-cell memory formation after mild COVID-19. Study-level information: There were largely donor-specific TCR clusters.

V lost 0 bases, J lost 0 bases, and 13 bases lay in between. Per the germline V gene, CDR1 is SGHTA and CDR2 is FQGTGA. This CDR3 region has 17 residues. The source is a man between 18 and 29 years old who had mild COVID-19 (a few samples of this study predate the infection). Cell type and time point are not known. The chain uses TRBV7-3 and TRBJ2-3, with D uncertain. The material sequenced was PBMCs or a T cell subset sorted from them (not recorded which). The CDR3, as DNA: TGTGCCAGCAGCTTAACGTTTGGCAGGCGAAGCACAGATACGCAGTATTTT. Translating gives CASSLTFGRRSTDTQYF.